This record concerns one TCR beta chain sequence. Antigen: not known. This CDR3 has 13 residues. V lost 4 bases to trimming and J lost 8 bases, with 12 bases between them. CDR1 and CDR2 from the germline V gene are SGHTS and YDEGEE. These data are taken from a study of T cell responses to AZD1222 COVID-19 vaccine. Profiled with immunoSEQ multiplex PCR; TCRdb holds only in-frame clones, not every one. The sample contains under 150,000 clones, 88% of which appear only once. Study-level findings and limits: Just a handful of people given AZD1222 tested seropositive at baseline.

The source of this sequence is an adult who received the AZD1222 COVID-19 vaccine. This specimen consisted of peripheral blood, obtained 28 days after the second AZD1222 dose. The V call is TRBV5-8, the J call TRBJ1-4; D gene ambiguous. The CDR3 loop reads CASSKGFAEKLFF. For the CDR3, the DNA is TGTGCCAGCAGCAAGGGATTCGCGGAAAAACTGTTTTTT. Filled out from reference TRBV5-8 and TRBJ1-4, the complete variable domain reads EAGVTQSPTHLIKTRGQQATLRCSPISGHTSVYWYQQALGLGLQFLLWYDEGEERNRGNFPPRFSGRQFPNYSSELNVNALELEDSALYLCASSKGFAEKLFFGSGTQLSVL.